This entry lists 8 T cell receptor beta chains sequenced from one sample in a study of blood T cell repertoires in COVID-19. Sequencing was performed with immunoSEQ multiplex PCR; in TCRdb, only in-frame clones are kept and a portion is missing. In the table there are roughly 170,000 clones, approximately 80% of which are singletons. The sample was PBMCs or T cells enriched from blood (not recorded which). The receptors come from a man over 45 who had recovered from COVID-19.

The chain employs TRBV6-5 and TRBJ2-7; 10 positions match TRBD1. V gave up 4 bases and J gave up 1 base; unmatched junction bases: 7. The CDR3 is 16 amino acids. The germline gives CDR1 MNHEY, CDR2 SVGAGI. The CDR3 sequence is CASSSPRDRGSYEQYF. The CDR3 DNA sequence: TGTGCCAGCAGTTCCCCCCGGGACAGGGGATCCTACGAGCAGTACTTC.

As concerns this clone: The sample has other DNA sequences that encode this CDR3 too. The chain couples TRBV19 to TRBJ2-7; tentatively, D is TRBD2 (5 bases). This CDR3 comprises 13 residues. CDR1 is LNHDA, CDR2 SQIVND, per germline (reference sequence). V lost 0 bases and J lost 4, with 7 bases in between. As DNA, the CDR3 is TGTGCCAGTAGTATAGATCGGGGATACGAGCAGTACTTC. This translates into CASSIDRGYEQYF.

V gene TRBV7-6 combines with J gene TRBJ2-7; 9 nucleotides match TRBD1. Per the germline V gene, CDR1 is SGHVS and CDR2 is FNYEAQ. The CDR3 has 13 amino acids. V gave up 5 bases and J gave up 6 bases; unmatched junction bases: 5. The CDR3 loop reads CASSQDRGGEQYF. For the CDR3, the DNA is TGTGCCAGCAGCCAGGACAGGGGAGGCGAGCAGTACTTC. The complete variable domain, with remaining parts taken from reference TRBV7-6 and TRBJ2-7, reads GAGVSQSPRYKVTKRGQDVALRCDPISGHVSLYWYRQALGQGPEFLTYFNYEAQQDKSGLPNDRFSAERPEGSISTLTIQRTEQRDSAMYRCASSQDRGGEQYFGPGTRLTVT.

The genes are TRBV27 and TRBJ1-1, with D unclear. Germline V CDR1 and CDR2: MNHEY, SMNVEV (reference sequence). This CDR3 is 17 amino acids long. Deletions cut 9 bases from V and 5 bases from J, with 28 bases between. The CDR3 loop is CASKQFGLYIGRTEAFF. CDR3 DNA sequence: TGTGCCAGTAAGCAGTTCGGGTTATATATAGGTCGGACTGAAGCTTTCTTT.

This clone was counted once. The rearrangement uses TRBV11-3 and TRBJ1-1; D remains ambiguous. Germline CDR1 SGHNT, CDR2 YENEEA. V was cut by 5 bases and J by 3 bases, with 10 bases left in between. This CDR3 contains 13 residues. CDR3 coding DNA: TGTGCCAGCAGCCCCACTCGGGACACTGAAGCTTTCTTT. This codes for CASSPTRDTEAFF.

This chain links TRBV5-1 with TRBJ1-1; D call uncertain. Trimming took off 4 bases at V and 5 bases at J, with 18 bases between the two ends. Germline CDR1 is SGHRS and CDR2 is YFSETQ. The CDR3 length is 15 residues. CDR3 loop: CASSLGKWNGTEAFF. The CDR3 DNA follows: TGCGCCAGCAGCCTAGGCAAGTGGAACGGAACTGAAGCTTTCTTT.

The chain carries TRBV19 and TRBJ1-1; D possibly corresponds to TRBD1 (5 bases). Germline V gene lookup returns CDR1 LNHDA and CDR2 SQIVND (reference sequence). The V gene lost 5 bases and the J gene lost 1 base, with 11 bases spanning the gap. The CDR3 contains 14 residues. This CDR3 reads CASSPWGGNTEAFF. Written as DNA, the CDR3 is TGTGCCAGTAGTCCCTGGGGGGGGAACACTGAAGCTTTCTTT. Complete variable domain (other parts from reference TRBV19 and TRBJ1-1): DGGITQSPKYLFRKEGQNVTLSCEQNLNHDAMYWYRQDPGQGLRLIYYSQIVNDFQKGDIAEGYSVSREKKESFPLTVTSAQKNPTAFYLCASSPWGGNTEAFFGQGTRLTVV.

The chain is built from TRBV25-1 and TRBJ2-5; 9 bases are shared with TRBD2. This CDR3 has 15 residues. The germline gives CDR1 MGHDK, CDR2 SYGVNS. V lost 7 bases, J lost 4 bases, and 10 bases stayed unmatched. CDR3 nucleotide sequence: TGTGCCAGCACTTCAGCGGGGGGTGTACGAGAGACCCAGTACTTC. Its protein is CASTSAGGVRETQYF.